Below are 25 T cell receptor beta chains sequenced from a single sample in a study of T cell changes during pregnancy in multiple sclerosis. Profiling relied on immunoSEQ multiplex PCR, and the TCRdb table lists in-frame clones only, not all of them. This sample yields 40,000 to 60,000 clones, of which 90% to 95% are seen a single time; 0.95% to 1% belongs to the top ten. The sample in question was peripheral blood, obtained after pregnancy. These receptors all stem from a female donor with multiple sclerosis, enrolled in a pregnancy study.

V usage is TRBV6-5 and J usage is TRBJ1-5; tentative D call: TRBD1 (6 bases). The CDR3 is made up of 15 amino acids. Germline V CDR1 and CDR2: MNHEY, SVGAGI. V dropped 6 bases and J dropped 6 bases, with 18 bases sitting between them. CDR3 in amino acids: CASRQNREFIQPQHF. In DNA, the CDR3 is TGTGCCAGCAGACAAAACAGGGAATTCATTCAGCCCCAGCATTTT.

The V call is TRBV9, the J call TRBJ2-7, with 8 nucleotides matching TRBD1. This CDR3 comprises 14 residues. V was pared by 4 bases and J by 6 bases, with 9 bases of the junction left unmatched. CDR1 and CDR2 (germline): SGDLS, YYNGEE. CDR3 region: CASSLRTGMTEQYF. CDR3 DNA sequence: TGTGCCAGCAGCCTGAGGACAGGGATGACCGAGCAGTACTTC.

The V and J genes are TRBV5-8 and TRBJ1-5; the match to TRBD1 covers 10 bases. The CDR3 is made up of 18 amino acids. Trimming cost V 5 bases and J 0 bases; bases outside gene matches: 11. Per the germline V gene, CDR1 is SGHTS and CDR2 is YDEGEE. The CDR3 DNA sequence: TGTGCCAGCAGATCAGACAGGGGGCCAGGAGGTAGCAATCAGCCCCAGCATTTT. This sequence encodes CASRSDRGPGGSNQPQHF.

V and J are TRBV4-3 and TRBJ2-6, with 14 bases matching TRBD2. The CDR3 spans 19 residues. Germline CDR1 LGHNA, CDR2 YSLEER. J lost 0 bases, V lost 4 bases, and 5 bases had no gene match. The CDR3 spells CASSLGLAGVISGANVLTF. Written as DNA, the CDR3 is TGCGCCAGCAGCCTGGGACTAGCGGGGGTAATCTCTGGGGCCAACGTCCTGACTTTC.

This clone came up once. The V call is TRBV27, the J call TRBJ1-2, with 12 nucleotides matching TRBD1. J gave up 7 bases and V 2 bases, and 8 bases lay outside the gene matches. Germline assignment: CDR1 MNHEY and CDR2 SMNVEV (reference sequence). The CDR3 runs to 16 residues. DNA for the CDR3: TGTGCCAGCAGTTTAGACTACGGGACAGGGGGCGCTGGCTACACCTTC. It is translated as CASSLDYGTGGAGYTF.

V usage is TRBV9 and J usage is TRBJ2-7, with 8 bases that match TRBD2. The ends lost 1 base at V and 7 bases at J; junction bases unmatched: 13. Per the germline V gene, CDR1 is SGDLS and CDR2 is YYNGEE. The CDR3 has 16 residues. As DNA, the CDR3 is TGTGCCAGCAGCGTAATGGCGGGGGGCAGATTTTCGGAGCAGTACTTC. Its protein is CASSVMAGGRFSEQYF.

The chain is built from TRBV10-3 and TRBJ1-6; weak D call: TRBD1 (5 bases). The length of the CDR3 is 14 residues. Germline V gene data show CDR1 as ENHRY and CDR2 as SYGVKD. V was pared by 3 bases and J by 3 bases, with 6 bases between. CDR3 bases: TGTGCCATCAGTGACGACAGCTATAATTCACCCCTCCACTTT. Translating it yields CAISDDSYNSPLHF.

V usage is TRBV14 and J usage is TRBJ1-1; the match to TRBD1 covers 10 bases. This CDR3 has 16 amino acids. Trimming cost V 0 bases and J 3 bases; bases outside gene matches: 4. CDR1 and CDR2 (germline): SGHDN, FVKESK. CDR3 nucleotides: TGTGCCAGCAGCCAAGAGCTGACAGGGGGCCACACTGAAGCTTTCTTT. Translation gives CASSQELTGGHTEAFF.

The J gene is TRBJ1-1, the V gene TRBV7-8, with a weak D call TRBD1 (6 bases). This CDR3 comprises 14 residues. From germline, CDR1 is SGHVS and CDR2 FQNEAQ. V was cut by 1 base and J by 4 bases, with 10 bases left in between. The CDR3 protein is CASSLEQGGTEAFF. CDR3 nucleotide sequence: TGTGCCAGCAGCTTAGAACAGGGTGGCACTGAAGCTTTCTTT.

The chain has TRBV4-3 and TRBJ2-1; 8 bases match TRBD2. CDR1 and CDR2 from the germline V gene are LGHNA and YSLEER. This CDR3 has 15 residues. V was clipped by 1 base and J by 3 bases; unmatched bases: 2. The CDR3 is CASSQVGGGYNEQFF. The CDR3 nucleotides are TGCGCCAGCAGCCAAGTCGGGGGGGGCTACAATGAGCAGTTCTTC.

The chain has TRBV9 and TRBJ2-3; TRBD2 is a possible D gene (5 bases). Germline lookup yields CDR1 SGDLS and CDR2 YYNGEE. The V end was cut by 0 bases, the J end by 0 bases, with 11 bases between. This CDR3 has 16 residues. CDR3 region: CASSVVGRASTDTQYF. CDR3 DNA sequence: TGTGCCAGCAGCGTAGTTGGGAGAGCCAGCACAGATACGCAGTATTTT.

The chain couples TRBV27 to TRBJ1-1, with D possibly TRBD1 on 6 matching bases. This CDR3 spans 14 amino acids. Germline V CDR1 and CDR2: MNHEY, SMNVEV (reference sequence). V was clipped by 1 base and J by 4 bases, with 10 bases between them. The CDR3 DNA is TGTGCCAGCAGTTTATTGGGGGCAGGCACTGAAGCTTTCTTT. Its translation is CASSLLGAGTEAFF.

The J gene is TRBJ1-2, the V gene TRBV30; D might be TRBD1 (5 bases). Germline lookup yields CDR1 GTSNPN and CDR2 SVGIG (reference sequence). Trimming pared 0 bases from V and 4 bases from J, leaving 15 bases between. This CDR3 spans 15 amino acids. CDR3: CAWSVRGRLRYGYTF. The CDR3 DNA is TGTGCCTGGAGTGTTCGGGGGAGATTGCGCTATGGCTACACCTTC.

J is TRBJ1-5 and V is TRBV19, with D unresolved. Trimming shortened V by 11 bases and J by 4 bases, and 30 bases separated the two germline ends. CDR3 length: 18 amino acids. CDR1 is LNHDA, CDR2 SQIVND, per germline (reference sequence). The CDR3 DNA sequence: TGTGCCCAAACACCACGGGGAGCGAGGAATAATCGGAATCAGCCCCAGCATTTT. Protein sequence: CAQTPRGARNNRNQPQHF.

This clone came up once. This sequence joins TRBV4-3 and TRBJ2-7; 9 bases are shared with TRBD1. With 3 bases clipped from V and 1 base from J, the junction kept 7 bases outside the gene matches. In germline, CDR1 is LGHNA, CDR2 YSLEER. This CDR3 is built from 16 residues. DNA for the CDR3: TGCGCCAGCAGCCAGGAGGGGACAGGGTTTTCCTACGAGCAGTACTTC. Its protein is CASSQEGTGFSYEQYF.

V and J are TRBV4-2 and TRBJ2-7, with 8 bases lining up with TRBD1. CDR3 size: 15 residues. Germline lookup yields CDR1 LGHNA and CDR2 YNFKEQ. The V gene end was trimmed by 0 bases and the J gene end by 6 bases; junction bases not matched to a gene: 7. DNA for the CDR3: TGTGCCAGCAGCCAAGATCTGGCAGGGGGCGGCGAGCAGTACTTC. It is translated as CASSQDLAGGGEQYF.

V is TRBV9 and J is TRBJ2-5; TRBD2 aligns across 10 bases. The CDR3 is 15 amino acids. Germline V gene sequence: CDR1 SGDLS, CDR2 YYNGEE. Trimming took 4 bases from V and 5 from J; bases not matched to a gene: 8. In DNA, the CDR3 is TGTGCCAGCAGCCCCCCGGGACTAGCGAGTGAGACCCAGTACTTC. It translates to CASSPPGLASETQYF.

V gene TRBV5-6 combines with J gene TRBJ1-5; D is perhaps TRBD1 (5 bases). The length of the CDR3 is 16 residues. Per the germline V gene, CDR1 is SGHDT and CDR2 is YYEEEE. Trimming took off 3 bases at V and 7 bases at J, with 20 bases between the two ends. CDR3 region: CASSSLQRGNNQPQHF. CDR3 coding DNA: TGTGCCAGCAGCTCCCTCCAGCGGGGGAATAACCAGCCCCAGCATTTT.

This rearrangement joins TRBV7-3 to TRBJ2-6; D ambiguous. The CDR3 runs to 17 residues. The V and J ends lost 1 base and 1 base respectively, with 11 bases between them. Germline V CDR1 and CDR2: SGHTA, FQGTGA. CDR3 region: CASSLMAPKSGANVLTF. In DNA form, the CDR3 reads TGTGCCAGCAGCTTAATGGCACCGAAGTCTGGGGCCAACGTCCTGACTTTC.

This CDR3 is CASSRGGMNTEAFF. CDR3 bases: TGTGCCAGCAGTAGGGGCGGGATGAACACTGAAGCTTTCTTT. The chain carries TRBV11-3 and TRBJ1-1; weak D call: TRBD1 (5 bases). This CDR3 comprises 14 residues. Germline CDR1 SGHNT, CDR2 YENEEA. The V and J ends lost 6 bases and 0 bases respectively, with 11 bases between them.

The V gene is TRBV18, the J gene TRBJ1-1; no definite D call. Trimming pared 0 bases from V and 7 bases from J, leaving 9 bases between. The length of the CDR3 is 13 residues. Germline V CDR1 and CDR2: KGHSH, LQKENI. In DNA form, the CDR3 reads TGTGCCAGCTCACCACCGCCGACAAATGAAGCTTTCTTT. Encoded protein: CASSPPPTNEAFF.

The chain combines TRBV9 with TRBJ1-1; 8 bases map to TRBD1. This CDR3 comprises 15 residues. V shed 4 bases and J 4 bases; nucleotides not matched to a gene: 9. Germline V gene sequence: CDR1 SGDLS, CDR2 YYNGEE. CDR3 protein: CASSRNQGAVTEAFF. CDR3 in DNA: TGTGCCAGCAGCAGAAATCAGGGGGCCGTCACTGAAGCTTTCTTT.

This clone was seen just once. The chain is built from TRBV15 and TRBJ2-3; TRBD2 matches 12 bases. Germline CDR1 reads LNHNV; CDR2 reads YYDKDF (reference sequence). Trimming cost V 5 bases and J 2 bases; bases outside gene matches: 14. The CDR3 length is 19 residues. In nucleotides, the CDR3 is TGTGCCACCAGCTGGATGGGAACTAGCGGGGGGCGCCACACAGATACGCAGTATTTT. Translated: CATSWMGTSGGRHTDTQYF.

The chain couples TRBV7-8 to TRBJ1-2, with TRBD1 matching over 7 bases. Per the germline V gene, CDR1 is SGHVS and CDR2 is FQNEAQ. The length of the CDR3 is 16 residues. Trimming cost V 6 bases and J 0 bases; bases outside gene matches: 10. CDR3 sequence (DNA): TGTGCCAGCAGTTCTCGATTGGGGACAGCTAACTATGGCTACACCTTC. It yields the protein CASSSRLGTANYGYTF.

The chain has TRBV6-5 and TRBJ1-5; a possible D gene is TRBD1 (5 bases). Trimming took off 0 bases at V and 2 bases at J, with 11 bases between the two ends. This CDR3 has 16 residues. CDR1 and CDR2 (germline): MNHEY, SVGAGI. CDR3 amino acids: CASSYSGRVGNQPQHF. The CDR3 region has the DNA TGTGCCAGCAGTTACTCGGGCAGGGTAGGCAATCAGCCCCAGCATTTT.